The clone carrying this T cell receptor beta chain turned up a few times. What it binds is unknown. This record comes from a study of hypomethylating agent response in myelodysplastic syndrome. Study as a whole: Donors were myelodysplastic syndrome patients: 2 female, roughly nine male. The study, taken as a whole, reports: No significant post-treatment change in richness, rarefaction diversity or clonality, across all patients or response groups.

The V gene's germline CDR1 is LGHNA and CDR2 YNFKEQ. V lost 1 base and J lost 4, with 13 bases in between. There are 15 residues in the CDR3. The protocol was immunoSEQ multiplex PCR, while the TCRdb copy is restricted to in-frame clones and leaves out a portion. This sample has a few thousand clones, with around 80% found just once. The specimen comprised bone marrow, sampled before or after starting hypomethylating agent treatment for myelodysplastic syndrome (not recorded which). This chain connects TRBV4-2 to TRBJ1-2; TRBD1 is a possible D gene (5 bases). The TCR originated in a human donor with myelodysplastic syndrome. As DNA, the CDR3 is TGTGCCAGCAGCCAAGTGGAGGGGACCGGCTATGGCTACACCTTC. Amino acid sequence: CASSQVEGTGYGYTF.